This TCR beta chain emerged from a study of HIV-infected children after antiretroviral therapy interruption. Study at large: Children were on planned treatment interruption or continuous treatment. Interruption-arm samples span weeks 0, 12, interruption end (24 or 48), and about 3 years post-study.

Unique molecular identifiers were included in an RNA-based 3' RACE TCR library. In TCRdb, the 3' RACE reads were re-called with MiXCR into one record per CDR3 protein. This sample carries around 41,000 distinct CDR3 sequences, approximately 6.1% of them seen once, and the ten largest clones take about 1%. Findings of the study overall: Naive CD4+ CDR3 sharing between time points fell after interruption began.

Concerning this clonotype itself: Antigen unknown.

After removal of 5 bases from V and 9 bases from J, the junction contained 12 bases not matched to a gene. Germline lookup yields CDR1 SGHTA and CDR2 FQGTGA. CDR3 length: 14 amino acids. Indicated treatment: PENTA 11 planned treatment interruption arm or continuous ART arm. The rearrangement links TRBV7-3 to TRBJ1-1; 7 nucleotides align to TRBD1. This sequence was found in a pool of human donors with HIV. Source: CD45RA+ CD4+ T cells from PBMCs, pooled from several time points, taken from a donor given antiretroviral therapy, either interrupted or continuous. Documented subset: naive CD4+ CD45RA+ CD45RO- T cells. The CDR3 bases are TGTGCCAGCAGCCCCGGGACAGACCATAACAAAGCTTTCTTT. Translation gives CASSPGTDHNKAFF.